By its share, the clone carrying this TCR beta chain is medium-sized (0.01 to 0.1%). No antigen is known for it. This sample was taken from a study of T cell repertoires in aging, cancer and after chemotherapy. The wider study: Over several months to years, re-sampled healthy donor repertoires clearly shared clones. Study-level points and caveats: No conclusions about immunological memory after chemotherapy can be drawn from the repertoire data. Across the chemotherapy interval, each cancer cohort showed higher median generation probability, suggesting thymic rebound.

Peripheral blood genomic DNA, not sorted cells or RNA, was the template. Rearranged V-D-J TRB sequences were amplified with a mixed TRB-A/B primer pool. Each CDR3 protein is one row after TCRdb ran MiXCR on the multiplex PCR reads. Of around 5,200 distinct CDR3 sequences listed, about 27% are singletons. V was pared by 3 bases and J by 0 bases, with 10 bases of the junction left unmatched. CDR1 MNHEY and CDR2 SMNVEV come from the germline V gene (reference sequence). The CDR3 consists of 18 residues. The material sequenced was blood. The chain is built from TRBV27 and TRBJ1-4; 7 nucleotides line up with TRBD1. The receptor comes from a human donor in good health. The CDR3: CASSLSTFGTATNEKLFF. The CDR3 DNA reads TGTGCCAGCAGTTTGTCGACTTTCGGGACAGCAACTAATGAAAAACTGTTTTTT.